The T cell receptor (beta chain) under discussion was sequenced for a study of T cell responses to AZD1222 COVID-19 vaccine. Study findings and constraints: Donors were chiefly white British, with a greater number of females, and clonal diversity was perhaps underestimated. At baseline, just a handful of AZD1222 recipients tested seropositive.

Turning to this clone: What it binds is not known.

The assay was immunoSEQ multiplex PCR, and TCRdb's table has in-frame clones only and misses some. Among tens of thousands of clones listed, around 87% were seen once. This CDR3 has 15 amino acids. V lost 6 bases and J lost 2; bases outside the gene matches: 7. The germline V gene has CDR1 MRHNA and CDR2 SNTAGT. The origin of this receptor is an adult who received the AZD1222 COVID-19 vaccine. The source material was peripheral blood, sampled 28 days after the second AZD1222 dose. The V and J genes are TRBV6-4 and TRBJ2-1, with TRBD1 matching over 7 bases. The CDR3: CASSQRQGPYNEQFF. The CDR3 nucleotides are TGTGCCAGCAGCCAGAGACAGGGACCCTACAATGAGCAGTTCTTC.